The source of this T cell receptor beta chain is a study of T cells after yellow fever vaccination. Study at large: Each low-cell-number fraction was prepared by means of SMART-Seq v4 Ultra Low Input.

TCRdb recomputed calls from the 5' RACE reads with MiXCR, one row per CDR3 protein. Of hundreds of thousands of distinct CDR3 sequences in the sample, roughly 10% were seen once. V lost 6 bases, J lost 5 bases, and 13 bases lay in between. The CDR3 has 13 residues. The study's findings and limits: Compared with primary, the secondary response was weaker and peaked at day 5, not 15. The CD4 and CD8 compartments had a small share of their clonotypes in common. The bulk population could contribute abundant contaminating clonotypes to FACS-sorted repertoires.

This clonotype was found a few times. The target antigen is unknown. The sample in question was PBMCs, obtained on the day of the first yellow fever vaccination. This TCR derives from a man between 18 and 29 years old who received the YFV17D yellow fever vaccine. This chain uses TRBV12-3 or TRBV12-4 with TRBJ2-5, with D possibly TRBD1 on 5 matching bases. The CDR3 DNA is TGTGCCAGCAGCCAGGGTAACGGGGAGACCCAGTACTTC. Translated, it gives CASSQGNGETQYF.